Below are 13 T cell receptor beta chains sequenced from a single sample in a study of graft-versus-host responses after intestinal transplantation. Clones were sequenced by immunoSEQ multiplex PCR, and TCRdb holds only the in-frame ones, with some missing. The table lists about 12,000 clones, roughly 83% of them singletons. The material was PBMCs, obtained roughly 290 days after intestinal transplant. These receptors came from a human patient who received an intestinal transplant, so some T cells may come from the graft donor.

This chain joins TRBV10-3 and TRBJ1-5; D might be TRBD1 (5 bases). Looked up from germline, CDR1 is ENHRY and CDR2 is SYGVKD. The CDR3 loop spans 13 amino acids. V lost 5 bases and J 1 base, leaving 6 bases between the germline ends. CDR3 in amino acids: CAISWDSNQPQHF. CDR3 nucleotide sequence: TGTGCCATCAGTTGGGACAGCAATCAGCCCCAGCATTTT.

A single count supports this clone. This rearrangement joins TRBV19 to TRBJ2-6; perhaps TRBD1 as D (6 bases). The CDR3 consists of 18 residues. V lost 4 bases and J 2 bases, leaving 18 bases between the germline ends. The germline gives CDR1 LNHDA, CDR2 SQIVND (reference sequence). CDR3 in amino acids: CASSTAGTTFPGANVLTF. The DNA for the CDR3 is TGTGCCAGTAGTACGGCCGGGACAACTTTCCCTGGGGCCAACGTCCTGACTTTC.

To note about this clone: Other DNA sequences in the sample encode the same CDR3. The rearrangement joins TRBV27 to TRBJ2-1; D is undetermined. Trimming pared 6 bases from V and 0 bases from J, leaving 6 bases between. Germline values: CDR1 MNHEY, CDR2 SMNVEV (reference sequence). The CDR3 is made up of 13 amino acids. CDR3 in amino acids: CASSTRSYNEQFF. In DNA, the CDR3 is TGTGCCAGCAGCACCCGCTCCTACAATGAGCAGTTCTTC.

The chain joins TRBV15 to TRBJ2-2; D perhaps matches TRBD2 (6 bases). V gave up 3 bases and J gave up 6 bases, with 14 bases separating them. The CDR3 consists of 15 residues. Germline V CDR1 and CDR2: LNHNV, YYDKDF (reference sequence). The CDR3 loop reads CATSSGAEGAGELFF. The CDR3 DNA follows: TGTGCCACCAGCAGCGGGGCGGAGGGTGCCGGGGAGCTGTTTTTT.

The chain has TRBV7-2 and TRBJ2-7; D gene uncertain. Germline values: CDR1 SGHTA, CDR2 FQGNSA. Trimming shortened V by 1 base and J by 3 bases, and 7 bases separated the two germline ends. The CDR3 consists of 13 residues. Here the CDR3 reads CASSLELFYEQYF. The CDR3 coding sequence is TGTGCCAGCAGCTTAGAGCTGTTCTACGAGCAGTACTTC.

CDR3 loop: CSVDFPGQGYEQYF. DNA for the CDR3: TGCAGCGTTGACTTCCCGGGACAGGGGTACGAGCAGTACTTC. The chain links TRBV29-1 to TRBJ2-7; 10 bases fit TRBD1. The V segment lost 3 bases and the J segment 4 bases; nucleotides outside the gene matches: 6. The CDR3 has 14 amino acids. Per germline, CDR1 SQVTM and CDR2 ANQGSEA.

This clone was observed a handful of times. The rearrangement uses TRBV28 and TRBJ2-2; TRBD2 aligns across 14 bases. The CDR3 length is 19 residues. The germline V gene has CDR1 MDHEN and CDR2 SYDVKM. The V segment lost 3 bases and the J segment 1 base; nucleotides outside the gene matches: 7. The chain's CDR3 is CASSFSGTSGSLNTGELFF. CDR3 in DNA: TGTGCCAGCAGTTTTTCCGGGACTAGCGGGAGTCTGAACACCGGGGAGCTGTTTTTT.

V gene TRBV20-1 combines with J gene TRBJ1-2, with D uncertain. CDR3 length: 11 amino acids. Germline-derived CDR1 and CDR2 are DFQATT and SNEGSKA (reference sequence). The V end was cut by 0 bases, the J end by 4 bases, with 3 bases between. CDR3 DNA: TGCAGTGCTAGAGATTTCTATGGCTACACCTTC. It yields the protein CSARDFYGYTF.

This clone was detected only a few times. The chain recombines TRBV15 with TRBJ1-1; D is undetermined. The CDR3 contains 15 residues. Germline V gene sequence: CDR1 LNHNV, CDR2 YYDKDF (reference sequence). Trimming took off 5 bases at V and 2 bases at J, with 15 bases between the two ends. The CDR3 coding sequence is TGTGCCACCAGCGAAACCATAGGTATCAACACTGAAGCTTTCTTT. Amino acids: CATSETIGINTEAFF. Full variable domain (outside the CDR3, taken from reference TRBV15 and TRBJ1-1): DAMVIQNPRYQVTQFGKPVTLSCSQTLNHNVMYWYQQKSSQAPKLLFHYYDKDFNNEADTPDNFQSRRPNTSFCFLDIRSPGLGDTAMYLCATSETIGINTEAFFGQGTRLTVV.

The rearrangement uses TRBV25-1 and TRBJ2-5; D gene unclear. Trimming removed 6 bases at V and 9 bases at J, with 11 bases between. The CDR3 loop spans 11 amino acids. Germline CDR1 reads MGHDK; CDR2 reads SYGVNS. Here the CDR3 reads CASRGMWSQYF. CDR3 nucleotides: TGTGCCAGCAGGGGCATGTGGTCCCAGTACTTC. The complete variable domain, with remaining parts taken from reference TRBV25-1 and TRBJ2-5, reads EADIYQTPRYLVIGTGKKITLECSQTMGHDKMYWYQQDPGMELHLIHYSYGVNSTEKGDLSSESTVSRIRTEHFPLTLESARPSHTSQYLCASRGMWSQYFGPGTRLLVL.

V gene TRBV7-9 combines with J gene TRBJ2-7, with TRBD1 identical over 8 bases. Germline V gives CDR1 SEHNR, CDR2 FQNEAQ (reference sequence). Trimming at V came to 0 bases and at J to 3 bases, leaving 13 bases not matched to a gene. This CDR3 spans 18 amino acids. CDR3 protein: CASSLARSNYRGDYEQYF. The CDR3 bases are TGTGCCAGCAGCTTAGCCCGATCCAATTACAGGGGGGACTACGAGCAGTACTTC.

CDR3 loop: CASSQEALDTDTQYF. CDR3 nucleotide sequence: TGCGCCAGCAGCCAAGAGGCACTAGATACAGATACGCAGTATTTT. This chain links TRBV4-1 with TRBJ2-3, with D possibly being TRBD2 (5 bases). This CDR3 comprises 15 residues. Germline loops: CDR1 MGHRA, CDR2 YSYEKL. The V and J ends lost 0 bases and 3 bases respectively, with 10 bases between them.

The rearrangement links TRBV4-1 to TRBJ2-1; no firm D call. CDR1 and CDR2 (germline): MGHRA, YSYEKL. V was cut by 0 bases and J by 6 bases, with 9 bases left in between. This CDR3 has 14 amino acids. In DNA form, the CDR3 reads TGCGCCAGCAGCCAAGATGAAGTTAGCAATGAGCAGTTCTTC. This translates into CASSQDEVSNEQFF.